Below are 26 T cell receptor beta chains sequenced from a single sample in a study of blood T cell repertoires in COVID-19. Method: immunoSEQ multiplex PCR; TCRdb's copy keeps in-frame clones and lacks some. This sample yields tens of thousands of clones, of which roughly 90% are seen a single time; 3.5% to 4% belongs to the top ten. The source material was peripheral blood. These receptors were obtained from a human donor in a cohort sampled during active COVID-19.

V and J are TRBV5-1 and TRBJ2-5; 12 nucleotides align to TRBD2. Germline V gene data show CDR1 as SGHRS and CDR2 as YFSETQ. With 9 bases clipped from V and 2 bases from J, the junction kept 5 bases outside the gene matches. The CDR3 has 14 amino acids. CDR3 nucleotides: TGCGCCACCAGGACTAGCGGGGTTCAAGAGACCCAGTACTTC. Protein product: CATRTSGVQETQYF.

The V gene is TRBV24-1, the J gene TRBJ1-1; the D gene is possibly TRBD1 (5 bases). Germline V gives CDR1 KGHDR, CDR2 SFDVKD. The CDR3 totals 13 residues. V gave up 2 bases and J gave up 8 bases, with 11 bases separating them. Here the CDR3 reads CATSDSRQTEAFF. CDR3 coding DNA: TGTGCCACCAGTGATTCACGACAGACCGAAGCTTTCTTT.

J is TRBJ2-7 and V is TRBV7-8; tentatively, D is TRBD2 (6 bases). Trimming pared 1 base from V and 4 bases from J, leaving 17 bases between. CDR3 length: 16 amino acids. Germline CDR1 and CDR2: SGHVS and FQNEAQ. The CDR3 sequence is CASSLGPAGTAYEQYF. The DNA for the CDR3 is TGTGCCAGCAGCTTAGGACCTGCGGGGACTGCTTACGAGCAGTACTTC.

J is TRBJ1-2 and V is TRBV12-5, with D maybe TRBD1 (5 bases). CDR3 length: 16 amino acids. CDR1 and CDR2 (germline): LGHNT, FRNRAP. Trimming cost V 3 bases and J 4 bases, with 18 bases left between them. The chain's CDR3 is CASGFETFRDLYGYTF. CDR3 nucleotides: TGTGCTAGTGGTTTTGAAACCTTCAGGGATCTCTATGGCTACACCTTC.

The chain couples TRBV4-3 to TRBJ1-4, with TRBD1 matching over 7 bases. The CDR3 has 15 residues. The germline gives CDR1 LGHNA, CDR2 YSLEER. V was clipped by 1 base and J by 4 bases; unmatched bases: 3. The CDR3 nucleotides read TGCGCCAGCAGCCAAGGACAGGGTTATAATGAAAAACTGTTTTTT. Amino acid sequence: CASSQGQGYNEKLFF.

A single count supports this clone. The CDR3 is CASSQDPRGSLSYEQYF. In DNA form, the CDR3 reads TGCGCCAGCAGCCAAGATCCAAGGGGGAGCCTATCCTACGAGCAGTACTTC. V is TRBV4-3 and J is TRBJ2-7, with D perhaps TRBD1 (6 bases). CDR3 length equals 17 residues. V gave up 0 bases and J gave up 1 base, with 16 bases separating them. Per germline, CDR1 LGHNA and CDR2 YSLEER.

The chain employs TRBV28 and TRBJ2-7, with TRBD2 matching 9 bases. Unmatched junction bases numbered 6, after V lost 2 bases and J lost 1 base. CDR3 length equals 16 residues. Per germline, CDR1 MDHEN and CDR2 SYDVKM. The CDR3 loop reads CASSLDTSGPSYEQYF. The DNA of the CDR3 is TGTGCCAGCAGTTTAGACACTAGCGGGCCTTCCTACGAGCAGTACTTC.

The chain uses TRBV7-6 and TRBJ2-1; the match to TRBD1 covers 9 bases. Germline V gene data show CDR1 as SGHVS and CDR2 as FNYEAQ. Trimming at V came to 0 bases and at J to 10 bases, leaving 10 bases not matched to a gene. The CDR3 is 16 residues long. CDR3 coding DNA: TGTGCCAGCAGCTTAGCGAAGGGACAGGGTGATAGGGAGCAGTTCTTC. Its protein product is CASSLAKGQGDREQFF.

This rearrangement joins TRBV6-4 to TRBJ2-1, with TRBD2 as a possible D gene (5 bases). Trimming removed 5 bases from V and 6 bases from J, with 11 bases in between. From germline, CDR1 is MRHNA and CDR2 SNTAGT. This CDR3 has 13 amino acids. This CDR3 reads CASSLRLSNEQFF. DNA for the CDR3: TGTGCCAGCAGTCTCCGACTATCCAATGAGCAGTTCTTC.

The rearrangement links TRBV7-8 to TRBJ2-7, with no clear D. With 1 base removed from V and 0 bases from J, the gap between germline ends came to 7 bases. Germline values: CDR1 SGHVS, CDR2 FQNEAQ. CDR3 size: 14 residues. The CDR3 loop is CASSLVDHSYEQYF. The CDR3 DNA follows: TGTGCCAGCAGCTTAGTAGATCACTCCTACGAGCAGTACTTC.

This rearrangement joins TRBV5-6 to TRBJ2-4, with TRBD2 as a possible D gene (6 bases). The germline V gene encodes CDR1 SGHDT and CDR2 YYEEEE. This CDR3 has 16 amino acids. V was clipped by 1 base and J by 0 bases, with 11 bases between them. The CDR3 loop reads CASSLLGGLAKNIQYF. For the CDR3, the DNA is TGTGCCAGCAGCTTGTTGGGGGGTCTAGCCAAAAACATTCAGTACTTC.

The V and J genes are TRBV28 and TRBJ1-4; weak D call: TRBD1 (6 bases). The CDR3 has 15 amino acids. CDR1 and CDR2 (germline): MDHEN, SYDVKM. V was cut by 3 bases and J by 2 bases, with 10 bases left in between. CDR3 coding DNA: TGTGCCAGCAGTTTTGGGGGGGCCACTAATGAAAAACTGTTTTTT. This translates into CASSFGGATNEKLFF.

V is TRBV30 and J is TRBJ1-2; D is uncertain. The CDR3 runs 11 residues. Per the germline V gene, CDR1 is GTSNPN and CDR2 is SVGIG (reference sequence). V was clipped by 2 bases and J by 7 bases, with 8 bases between them. The CDR3 is CAWSRRSGYTF. CDR3 DNA sequence: TGTGCCTGGAGTCGCAGGTCTGGCTACACCTTC.

V and J are TRBV29-1 and TRBJ2-3; the match to TRBD1 covers 10 bases. The V gene's germline CDR1 is SQVTM and CDR2 ANQGSEA. CDR3 length: 14 residues. V was pared by 8 bases and J by 5 bases, with 10 bases of the junction left unmatched. CDR3 nucleotides: TGCAGCCTGAGGGGGACAGGGGATAAAGATACGCAGTATTTT. This gives the protein CSLRGTGDKDTQYF.

The gene calls are TRBV15 and TRBJ2-7; tentatively, D is TRBD1 (6 bases). The CDR3 sequence is 14 residues long. Germline loops: CDR1 LNHNV, CDR2 YYDKDF (reference sequence). V was trimmed by 3 bases and J by 6 bases, leaving 15 bases between them. As DNA, the CDR3 is TGTGCCACCAGCAGCGCAAGTACAGGGATCGAGCAGTACTTC. It codes for CATSSASTGIEQYF.

This sequence joins TRBV28 and TRBJ2-7; tentative D call: TRBD2 (5 bases). This CDR3 is 13 amino acids long. Germline values: CDR1 MDHEN, CDR2 SYDVKM. V lost 5 bases and J 0 bases, leaving 8 bases between the germline ends. The CDR3 protein is CASSADSSYEQYF. The CDR3 coding sequence is TGTGCCAGCAGTGCGGACTCCTCCTACGAGCAGTACTTC.

The chain combines TRBV5-1 with TRBJ2-7, with D perhaps matching TRBD1 (8 bases). The CDR3 contains 14 residues. Trimming left V 4 bases short and J 4 bases short, with 15 bases between. CDR1 and CDR2 from the germline V gene are SGHRS and YFSETQ. Here the CDR3 reads CASSQTGGDYEQYF. The CDR3 coding sequence is TGCGCCAGCAGCCAAACAGGGGGGGATTACGAGCAGTACTTC.

This sequence joins TRBV13 and TRBJ1-2; D unresolved. Germline loops: CDR1 PRHDT, CDR2 FYEKMQ (reference sequence). V lost 2 bases and J lost 8, with 6 bases in between. CDR3 length equals 11 residues. The CDR3 sequence is CASSLYGGYTF. The CDR3 nucleotides are TGTGCCAGCAGCTTATACGGGGGCTACACCTTC.

The chain uses TRBV18 and TRBJ1-5, with 8 bases aligning to TRBD1. V gave up 6 bases and J gave up 3 bases; unmatched junction bases: 10. Germline CDR1 reads KGHSH; CDR2 reads LQKENI. There are 16 residues in the CDR3. DNA for the CDR3: TGTGCCAGCTCGGATGGCTCAGGGGGCAACAATCAGCCCCAGCATTTT. Encoded protein: CASSDGSGGNNQPQHF.

This sequence joins TRBV7-9 and TRBJ1-2; D is unclear. CDR3 length: 14 amino acids. CDR1 SEHNR and CDR2 FQNEAQ come from the germline V gene (reference sequence). The V gene lost 5 bases and the J gene lost 1 base, with 11 bases spanning the gap. Here the CDR3 reads CASSLVGNNYGYTF. As DNA, the CDR3 is TGTGCCAGCAGCCTAGTCGGGAATAACTATGGCTACACCTTC.

The rearrangement links TRBV28 to TRBJ2-6, with 8 bases identical to TRBD2. The V gene's germline CDR1 is MDHEN and CDR2 SYDVKM. CDR3 length equals 16 residues. The J segment lost 1 base and the V segment lost 8 bases, leaving 7 bases of the junction unmatched. The DNA of the CDR3 is TGTGCCAGCCTGCCTAGCGGGTTTTCTGGGGCCAACGTCCTGACTTTC. It is translated as CASLPSGFSGANVLTF.

V gene TRBV5-1 combines with J gene TRBJ2-5; 8 bases line up with TRBD1. J gave up 4 bases and V 7 bases, and 12 bases lay outside the gene matches. The CDR3 loop spans 15 amino acids. Per the germline V gene, CDR1 is SGHRS and CDR2 is YFSETQ. CDR3 amino acids: CASQSRHGQGETQYF. DNA for the CDR3: TGCGCCAGCCAATCAAGGCATGGACAGGGAGAGACCCAGTACTTC.

This sequence joins TRBV7-8 and TRBJ2-1; 9 positions agree with TRBD1. The CDR3 is 15 amino acids. Germline assignment: CDR1 SGHVS and CDR2 FQNEAQ. Trimming took 4 bases from V and 7 from J; bases not matched to a gene: 8. In DNA form, the CDR3 reads TGTGCCAGCAGCTCGGGGACAGGGATCTGGAATGAGCAGTTCTTC. Protein sequence: CASSSGTGIWNEQFF.

The V and J genes are TRBV4-1 and TRBJ2-1; D uncertain. V was cut by 1 base and J by 8 bases, with 9 bases left in between. Germline CDR1 reads MGHRA; CDR2 reads YSYEKL. The CDR3 consists of 13 residues. This CDR3 reads CASSQGLEDEQFF. In DNA form, the CDR3 reads TGCGCCAGCAGCCAAGGGTTAGAGGATGAGCAGTTCTTC.

The chain combines TRBV5-1 with TRBJ2-1; tentatively, D is TRBD2 (6 bases). Germline CDR1 SGHRS, CDR2 YFSETQ. V was shortened by 5 bases and J by 7 bases, with 16 bases between the two germline ends. The CDR3 runs 14 residues. The CDR3 coding sequence is TGCGCCAGCAGACCAAATAGCGGAGGGAATGAGCAGTTCTTC. It yields the protein CASRPNSGGNEQFF.

This clone appeared once. CDR3 in amino acids: CASSFAGSFNQPQHF. CDR3 DNA sequence: TGTGCCAGCAGTTTTGCGGGGAGCTTTAATCAGCCCCAGCATTTT. The gene calls are TRBV28 and TRBJ1-5, with D uncertain. Trimming removed 3 bases from V and 4 bases from J, with 13 bases in between. CDR1 MDHEN and CDR2 SYDVKM come from the germline V gene. The CDR3 contains 15 residues.